Following are 7 T cell receptor beta chains from one sample sequenced in a study of tumor-infiltrating lymphocytes in oesophageal squamous cell carcinoma (dated by TCRdb to the mid-2010s). The library was built by means of PCR. The instrument was an Illumina HiSeq 2000. TCRdb reprocessed the public reads (quality trimming at Q25 with fastp, clone calling with MiXCR) and kept in-frame beta chains. Here each entry gathers all rows of one CDR3 protein and keeps the most common genes and DNA. The sample data list about 8,700 distinct CDR3 sequences, and just over 65% of these were observed just once. The ten largest make up roughly 36% of the sample. Sequencing input: esophageal tumor tissue. Every receptor here comes from a female donor with esophageal squamous cell carcinoma.

The chain is built from TRBV6-6 and TRBJ2-3; 12 nucleotides match TRBD1. This CDR3 is built from 16 residues. Per germline, CDR1 MNHNY and CDR2 SVGAGI (reference sequence). V gave up 6 bases and J gave up 5 bases; unmatched junction bases: 9. The CDR3 DNA reads as TGTGCCAGCAGAGTAACGGGACAGGGGGCAGGAGATACGCAGTATTTT. Protein sequence: CASRVTGQGAGDTQYF.

The chain joins TRBV6-5 to TRBJ2-5, with D unclear. The J call may be wrong; the DNA end is better matched by TRBJ2-7. Per the germline V gene, CDR1 is MNHEY and CDR2 is SVGAGI. The CDR3 loop spans 16 amino acids. CDR3 loop: CASSYSKSWGRYEQYF. Here the CDR3 DNA reads TGTGCCAGCAGTTACTCGAAGTCCTGGGGTAGGTACGAGCAGTACTTC.

V and J are TRBV7-3 and TRBJ2-3; 10 bases fit TRBD2. The J call may be incorrect, as the DNA end agrees better with TRBJ2-7. The CDR3 is made up of 16 amino acids. Germline-derived CDR1 and CDR2 are SGHTA and FQGTGA. This chain's CDR3 is CASSPNSGTSDNEQYF. CDR3 nucleotides: TGTGCCAGCAGCCCAAACTCCGGGACTAGCGACAATGAGCAGTACTTC.

The V call is TRBV11-1, the J call TRBJ2-1; a weak D match, TRBD1 (5 bases). Between the trimmed V and J ends, which lost 5 bases and 4 bases, there was a span of 12 bases. Looked up from germline, CDR1 is SGHAT and CDR2 is FQDESV (reference sequence). The CDR3 runs 14 residues. The CDR3 DNA is TGTGCCAGCAGCCAGGGCATGTCATACAATGAGCAGTTCTTC. Its translation: CASSQGMSYNEQFF.

This rearrangement joins TRBV7-2 to TRBJ2-5; D gene unclear. The end of the DNA is better explained by TRBJ2-7, so the J call may be wrong. The CDR3 length is 12 residues. Germline V gene data show CDR1 as SGHTA and CDR2 as FQGNSA. Written as DNA, the CDR3 is TGTGCCAGCAGCCCACCTTACTACGAGCAGTACTTC. Its translation: CASSPPYYEQYF.

The V gene is TRBV7-3, the J gene TRBJ2-1, with 9 bases aligning to TRBD2. The V and J ends lost 5 bases and 10 bases, in that order; junction bases with no gene match: 12. The length of the CDR3 is 15 residues. CDR1 is SGHTA and CDR2 is FQGTGA in the germline V gene. CDR3 amino acids: CASSPSSGAQGEQFF. The CDR3 region has the DNA TGTGCCAGCAGCCCCTCTAGCGGGGCTCAGGGCGAGCAGTTCTTC.

The CDR3 nucleotides are TGTGCCAGCAGCTTAGTGGGCAGGGGACCCCCCTACGAGCAGTACTTC. It encodes CASSLVGRGPPYEQYF. The chain has TRBV7-3 and TRBJ2-1; perhaps TRBD1 as D (6 bases). The end of the DNA aligns better with TRBJ2-7, so the J call may be wrong. This CDR3 is 16 amino acids long. Germline V gene sequence: CDR1 SGHTA, CDR2 FQGTGA.